One and the same sample provided the 30 T cell receptor beta chains below, sequenced in a study of T cell responses to AZD1222 COVID-19 vaccine. Assay used: immunoSEQ multiplex PCR; TCRdb lists only in-frame clones, some missing. The sample has just over 95,000 clones, approximately 91% seen once; the top ten hold roughly 3.7%. The sequences come from peripheral blood, collected on day 0 of AZD1222 vaccination. These receptors came from an adult in good health.

The chain combines TRBV19 with TRBJ1-5; no firm D call. Trimming shortened V by 3 bases and J by 1 base, and 7 bases separated the two germline ends. Germline values: CDR1 LNHDA, CDR2 SQIVND (reference sequence). This CDR3 spans 14 amino acids. The CDR3 spells CASSMGGSNQPQHF. CDR3 coding DNA: TGTGCCAGTAGTATGGGTGGCAGCAATCAGCCCCAGCATTTT.

V usage is TRBV6-5 and J usage is TRBJ2-2; 9 positions agree with TRBD1. CDR3 length: 14 residues. The trim removed 9 bases at V and 7 bases at J, leaving 9 bases unmatched. In germline, CDR1 is MNHEY, CDR2 SVGAGI. The chain's CDR3 is CARRDRVYVGELFF. CDR3 in DNA: TGTGCCAGAAGGGACAGGGTTTATGTCGGGGAGCTGTTTTTT.

The table lists this clone with a count of one. Written as DNA, the CDR3 is TGTGCCAGCAGCCCCGAGCGGGGGGACTCCTACGAGCAGTACTTC. This translates into CASSPERGDSYEQYF. The rearrangement links TRBV6-5 to TRBJ2-7; 9 bases agree with TRBD2. The J segment lost 0 bases and the V segment lost 6 bases, leaving 6 bases of the junction unmatched. There are 15 residues in the CDR3. From germline, CDR1 is MNHEY and CDR2 SVGAGI.

This chain joins TRBV5-1 and TRBJ2-1; 11 bases match TRBD2. The germline V gene has CDR1 SGHRS and CDR2 YFSETQ. This CDR3 spans 15 amino acids. The V segment lost 3 bases and the J segment 5 bases; nucleotides outside the gene matches: 4. As DNA, the CDR3 is TGCGCCAGCAGCTCAGGACTAGCGGGCAACAATGAGCAGTTCTTC. Its translation is CASSSGLAGNNEQFF.

This CDR3 reads CASSLDAVISYEQYF. The CDR3 bases are TGTGCCAGCAGCTTGGATGCGGTGATCTCCTACGAGCAGTACTTC. This rearrangement joins TRBV5-4 to TRBJ2-7, with D hard to call. The ends were cut back, 0 bases at V and 0 bases at J, with 10 bases in the middle. The CDR3 sequence is 15 residues long. Germline CDR1 and CDR2: SGHNT and YYREEE (reference sequence).

This chain joins TRBV7-2 and TRBJ1-2; the D gene is possibly TRBD1 (5 bases). The germline V and J ends were trimmed by 3 bases and 14 bases, with 19 bases remaining between them. In germline, CDR1 is SGHTA, CDR2 FQGNSA. There are 13 residues in the CDR3. Here the CDR3 reads CASSFLEGPGRTF. The CDR3 DNA reads as TGTGCCAGCAGCTTCCTGGAGGGGCCCGGAAGAACCTTC.

The chain is built from TRBV6-5 and TRBJ2-7; maybe TRBD1 (5 bases). Deletions cut 2 bases from V and 3 bases from J, with 8 bases between. The CDR3 sequence is 13 residues long. Germline CDR1 and CDR2: MNHEY and SVGAGI. The CDR3 loop is CASSYGASYEQYF. In DNA, the CDR3 is TGTGCCAGCAGTTACGGGGCTAGCTACGAGCAGTACTTC.

This sequence joins TRBV18 and TRBJ2-7, with D perhaps matching TRBD1 or TRBD2 (5 bases each). Germline CDR1 reads KGHSH; CDR2 reads LQKENI. This CDR3 has 16 amino acids. Trimming cost V 0 bases and J 1 base, with 13 bases left between them. CDR3 amino acids: CASSPPSGPNSYEQYF. CDR3 DNA: TGTGCCAGCTCACCACCATCGGGGCCAAATTCCTACGAGCAGTACTTC.

The CDR3 here is CASQQGPTDTQYF. CDR3 in DNA: TGTGCCAGCCAACAGGGACCGACAGATACGCAGTATTTT. The chain uses TRBV9 and TRBJ2-3, with a weak D call TRBD1 (6 bases). The germline V gene has CDR1 SGDLS and CDR2 YYNGEE. This CDR3 spans 13 amino acids. Trimming pared 7 bases from V and 3 bases from J, leaving 12 bases between.

The chain couples TRBV7-8 to TRBJ1-2; D perhaps matches TRBD1 (6 bases). The germline V gene has CDR1 SGHVS and CDR2 FQNEAQ. The CDR3 is made up of 14 amino acids. Trimming pared 5 bases from V and 4 bases from J, leaving 14 bases between. CDR3 in DNA: TGTGCCAGCAGCCCTATCCAGGGGTTCTATGGCTACACCTTC. It codes for CASSPIQGFYGYTF.

This chain links TRBV7-9 with TRBJ1-4; no reliable D call. The CDR3 consists of 14 residues. V lost 5 bases to trimming and J lost 0 bases, with 7 bases between them. CDR1 and CDR2 (germline): SEHNR, FQNEAQ (reference sequence). The CDR3 bases are TGTGCCAGCAGCCCCTCTACAACTAATGAAAAACTGTTTTTT. Residues: CASSPSTTNEKLFF. The variable domain in full, completed from reference TRBV7-9 and TRBJ1-4, reads DTGVSQNPRHKITKRGQNVTFRCDPISEHNRLYWYRQTLGQGPEFLTYFQNEAQLEKSRLLSDRFSAERPKGSFSTLEIQRTEQGDSAMYLCASSPSTTNEKLFFGSGTQLSVL.

The J gene is TRBJ2-7, the V gene TRBV19, with D uncertain. Trimming stripped 3 bases from V and 0 bases from J, with 6 bases between. The germline CDR1 and CDR2 sequences are LNHDA and SQIVND (reference sequence). This CDR3 has 13 residues. CDR3 sequence: CASSIPSSYEQYF. For the CDR3, the DNA is TGTGCCAGTAGTATTCCGTCCTCCTACGAGCAGTACTTC.

This chain links TRBV14 with TRBJ1-2; D call uncertain. The germline V gene encodes CDR1 SGHDN and CDR2 FVKESK. The CDR3 length is 14 residues. V lost 4 bases and J 4 bases, leaving 13 bases between the germline ends. As DNA, the CDR3 is TGTGCCAGCAGCCGATCCGGGAGCCTCTATGGCTACACCTTC. Translated: CASSRSGSLYGYTF.

In this sample, this clone turned up once. CDR3 region: CASSLEGTELTEAFF. The DNA for the CDR3 is TGTGCCAGCAGCTTAGAAGGCACCGAGTTGACTGAAGCTTTCTTT. The chain uses TRBV7-8 and TRBJ1-1; D gene unclear. The V end was cut by 1 base, the J end by 5 bases, with 14 bases between. Germline CDR1 and CDR2: SGHVS and FQNEAQ. The CDR3 runs 15 residues. The full variable domain, with the rest looked up from reference TRBV7-8 and TRBJ1-1, is GAGVSQSPRYKVAKRGQDVALRCDPISGHVSLFWYQQALGQGPEFLTYFQNEAQLDKSGLPSDRFFAERPEGSVSTLKIQRTQQEDSAVYLCASSLEGTELTEAFFGQGTRLTVV.

The chain combines TRBV9 with TRBJ1-1; possible D gene TRBD1, 5 bases. The germline V and J ends were trimmed by 4 bases and 6 bases, with 22 bases remaining between them. The CDR3 contains 16 residues. Germline loops: CDR1 SGDLS, CDR2 YYNGEE. The CDR3 coding sequence is TGTGCCAGCAGCCCCCAGGATGGGGGGAGGAGATCTGAAGCTTTCTTT. This translates into CASSPQDGGRRSEAFF.

This clone was seen just once. This chain uses TRBV2 with TRBJ1-6; TRBD1 might be the D (5 bases). CDR1 SNHLY and CDR2 FYNNEI come from the germline V gene. The CDR3 loop spans 16 amino acids. V was shortened by 6 bases and J by 4 bases, with 16 bases between the two germline ends. In nucleotides, the CDR3 is TGTGCCAGCAGCCCCTCTCGGGGCACATATAATTCACCCCTCCACTTT. Its translation is CASSPSRGTYNSPLHF.

V and J are TRBV6-5 and TRBJ1-5; 7 bases line up with TRBD1. The CDR3 covers 15 residues. V lost 6 bases and J lost 3; bases outside the gene matches: 8. Per germline, CDR1 MNHEY and CDR2 SVGAGI. The CDR3 DNA reads TGTGCCAGCAGGAACCGGGACAGAGACAATCAGCCCCAGCATTTT. Translation: CASRNRDRDNQPQHF.

The chain is built from TRBV14 and TRBJ1-6; no reliable D call. Per the germline V gene, CDR1 is SGHDN and CDR2 is FVKESK. CDR3 length equals 15 residues. Between the trimmed V and J ends, which lost 1 base and 6 bases, there was a span of 10 bases. CDR3 sequence reads: CASSQGRYGNSPLHF. CDR3 in DNA: TGTGCCAGCAGCCAAGGGAGGTATGGTAATTCACCCCTCCACTTT.

V and J are TRBV4-1 and TRBJ1-4; D gene ambiguous. CDR3 length: 15 amino acids. V lost 3 bases and J 0 bases, leaving 8 bases between the germline ends. Germline V gene sequence: CDR1 MGHRA, CDR2 YSYEKL. CDR3 in amino acids: CASSHRTATNEKLFF. In nucleotides, the CDR3 is TGCGCCAGCAGCCACCGAACCGCAACTAATGAAAAACTGTTTTTT.

For this clone: The sample holds other DNA sequences that translate to the same CDR3. The chain carries TRBV3-1 (or the pseudogene TRBV3-2) and TRBJ2-7, with D perhaps matching TRBD2 (5 bases). The germline CDR1 and CDR2 sequences are LGHDT and YNNKEL (reference sequence). V lost 4 bases and J lost 7, with 11 bases in between. This CDR3 contains 12 residues. Here the CDR3 DNA reads TGTGCCAGCAGCCGAGGTGGCGGGGAGCAGTACTTC. Its translation is CASSRGGGEQYF.

This clone appeared once. V is TRBV28 and J is TRBJ1-2, with unresolved D. The CDR3 runs to 15 residues. Deletions cut 3 bases from V and 4 bases from J, with 15 bases between. Per germline, CDR1 MDHEN and CDR2 SYDVKM. CDR3 DNA sequence: TGTGCCAGCAGTTTCGGTCGGAGGGTTTCCTATGGCTACACCTTC. It encodes CASSFGRRVSYGYTF.

This clone appeared a single time. The rearrangement joins TRBV19 to TRBJ2-5; tentatively, D is TRBD2 (7 bases). The V end lost 6 bases, the J end lost 13 bases, and 18 bases lay between the germline ends. This CDR3 has 12 amino acids. Germline values: CDR1 LNHDA, CDR2 SQIVND (reference sequence). The CDR3: CASSAWGGPRYF. DNA for the CDR3: TGTGCCAGTAGCGCGTGGGGGGGGCCTCGGTACTTC.

Regarding this clone: One end of the junction fails to match germline, which may point to a read error. The rearrangement links TRBV3-1 (or the pseudogene TRBV3-2) to TRBJ1-5; TRBD1 matches 7 bases. The CDR3 has 13 amino acids. CDR1 is LGHDT, CDR2 YNNKEL, per germline (reference sequence). In DNA, the CDR3 is TGTGCCAGCAGCCGAGGGGGCAACCAGCCCCAGCATTTT. Translating gives CASSRGGNQPQHF.

This clone was counted once. The rearrangement joins TRBV7-2 to TRBJ2-4, with 7 bases lining up with TRBD2. Trimming removed 5 bases from V and 6 bases from J; junction bases left unmatched: 7. Germline CDR1 SGHTA, CDR2 FQGNSA. The CDR3 is 14 residues long. CDR3 protein: CASSLEWGGNIQYF. The DNA for the CDR3 is TGTGCCAGCAGCCTAGAGTGGGGGGGAAACATTCAGTACTTC.

The chain couples TRBV5-8 to TRBJ2-3, with D perhaps being TRBD1 or TRBD2 (5 bases each). The V end lost 4 bases, the J end lost 7 bases, and 19 bases lay between the germline ends. Germline V gene data show CDR1 as SGHTS and CDR2 as YDEGEE. This CDR3 is 15 amino acids long. The CDR3 DNA sequence: TGTGCCAGCAGCACCACCGGTCGAGGGGCATATACGCAGTATTTT. Translating it yields CASSTTGRGAYTQYF.

The chain has TRBV10-1 and TRBJ2-7; the D gene could be TRBD1 or TRBD2 (6 bases each). V lost 3 bases to trimming and J lost 5 bases, with 11 bases between them. There are 13 residues in the CDR3. Per the germline V gene, CDR1 is WNHNN and CDR2 is SYGVQD (reference sequence). CDR3 in amino acids: CASSEGGRNEQYF. The CDR3 coding sequence is TGCGCCAGCAGTGAAGGGGGGAGAAACGAGCAGTACTTC.

The rearrangement links TRBV6-5 to TRBJ1-1; 7 positions match TRBD1. Losses at the gene ends were 7 bases for V and 7 bases for J; bases not matched to a gene: 3. The V gene's germline CDR1 is MNHEY and CDR2 SVGAGI. CDR3 length: 11 residues. CDR3 protein: CASIQGDEAFF. In DNA form, the CDR3 reads TGTGCCAGCATTCAGGGGGATGAAGCTTTCTTT.

The V and J genes are TRBV27 and TRBJ1-5, with D perhaps TRBD1 (5 bases). CDR3 length equals 14 residues. V was trimmed by 5 bases and J by 6 bases, leaving 14 bases between them. Germline CDR1 and CDR2: MNHEY and SMNVEV (reference sequence). The CDR3 region has the DNA TGTGCCAGCAGTGATGTGGGGGAGTTTCAGCCCCAGCATTTT. This gives the protein CASSDVGEFQPQHF.

The V call is TRBV11-3, the J call TRBJ2-3; D ambiguous. V was trimmed by 1 base and J by 5 bases, leaving 10 bases between them. This CDR3 is 14 amino acids long. The germline CDR1 and CDR2 sequences are SGHNT and YENEEA. The CDR3 DNA is TGTGCCAGCAGCTTAGGTTTCTCGGGAGATACGCAGTATTTT. It translates to CASSLGFSGDTQYF.

This clone appeared a single time. This chain uses TRBV3-1 (or the pseudogene TRBV3-2) with TRBJ2-1; the D gene is possibly TRBD1 (6 bases). The V end lost 4 bases, the J end lost 7 bases, and 17 bases lay between the germline ends. The CDR3 spans 15 residues. Germline V CDR1 and CDR2: LGHDT, YNNKEL (reference sequence). CDR3 bases: TGTGCCAGCAGCCTCTTATCGACAGGATCTAATGAGCAGTTCTTC. Encoded protein: CASSLLSTGSNEQFF.